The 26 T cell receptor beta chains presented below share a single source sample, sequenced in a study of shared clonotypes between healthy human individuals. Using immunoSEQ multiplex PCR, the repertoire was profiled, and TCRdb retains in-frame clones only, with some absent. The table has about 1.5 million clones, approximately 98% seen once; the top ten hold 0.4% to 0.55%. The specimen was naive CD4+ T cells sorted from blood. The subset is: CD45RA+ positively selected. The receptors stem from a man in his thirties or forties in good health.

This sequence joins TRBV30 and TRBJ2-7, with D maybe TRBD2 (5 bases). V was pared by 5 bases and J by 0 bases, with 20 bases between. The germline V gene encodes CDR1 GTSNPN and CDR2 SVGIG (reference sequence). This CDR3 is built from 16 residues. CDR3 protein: CAWRDGPAASSYEQYF. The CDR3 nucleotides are TGTGCCTGGCGTGACGGTCCAGCGGCCAGCTCCTACGAGCAGTACTTC. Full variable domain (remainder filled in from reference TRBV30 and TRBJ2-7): SQTIHQWPATLVQPVGSPLSLECTVEGTSNPNLYWYRQAAGRGLQLLFYSVGIGQISSEVPQNLSASRPQDRQFILSSKKLLLSDSGFYLCAWRDGPAASSYEQYFGPGTRLTVT.

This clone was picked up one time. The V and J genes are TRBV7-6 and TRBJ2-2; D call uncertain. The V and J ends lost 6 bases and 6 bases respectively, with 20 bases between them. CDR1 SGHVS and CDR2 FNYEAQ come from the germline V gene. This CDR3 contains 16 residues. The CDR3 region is CASRVSRQTGAGELFF. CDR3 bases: TGTGCCAGCAGGGTTAGTCGTCAGACGGGCGCCGGGGAGCTGTTTTTT.

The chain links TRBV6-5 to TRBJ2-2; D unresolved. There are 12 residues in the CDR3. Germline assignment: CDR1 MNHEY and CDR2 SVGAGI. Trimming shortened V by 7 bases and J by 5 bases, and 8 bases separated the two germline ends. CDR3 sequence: CASIGNTGELFF. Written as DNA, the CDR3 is TGTGCCAGCATTGGGAATACCGGGGAGCTGTTTTTT.

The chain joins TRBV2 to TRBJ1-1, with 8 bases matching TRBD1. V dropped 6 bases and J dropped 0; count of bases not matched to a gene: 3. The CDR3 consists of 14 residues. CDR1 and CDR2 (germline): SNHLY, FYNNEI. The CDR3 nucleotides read TGTGCCAGCAGGCCGACAGGGGTGAACACTGAAGCTTTCTTT. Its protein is CASRPTGVNTEAFF.

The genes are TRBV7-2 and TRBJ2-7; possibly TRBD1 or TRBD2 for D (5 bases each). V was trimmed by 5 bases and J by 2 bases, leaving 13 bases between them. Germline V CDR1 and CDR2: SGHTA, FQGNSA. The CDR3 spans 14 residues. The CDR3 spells CASSTGTLPYEQYF. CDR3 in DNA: TGTGCCAGCAGCACCGGGACCCTACCCTACGAGCAGTACTTC.

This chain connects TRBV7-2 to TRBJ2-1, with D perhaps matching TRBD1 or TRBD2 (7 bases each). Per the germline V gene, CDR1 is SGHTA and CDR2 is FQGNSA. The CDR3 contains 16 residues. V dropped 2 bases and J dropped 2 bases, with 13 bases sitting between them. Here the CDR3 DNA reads TGTGCCAGCAGCTTATTGGGGGGGACAGCCTACAATGAGCAGTTCTTC. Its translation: CASSLLGGTAYNEQFF.

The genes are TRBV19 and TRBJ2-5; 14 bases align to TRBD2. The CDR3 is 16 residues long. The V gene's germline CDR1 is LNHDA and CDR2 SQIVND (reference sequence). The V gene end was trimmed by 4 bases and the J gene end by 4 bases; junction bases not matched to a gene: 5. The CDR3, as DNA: TGTGCCAGTAGTACGACTAGCGGGAGGGGGTCAGAGACCCAGTACTTC. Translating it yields CASSTTSGRGSETQYF.

The CDR3 here is CASSRTRETGELFF. The CDR3 DNA follows: TGTGCCAGCAGCCGAACACGGGAGACCGGGGAGCTGTTTTTT. The chain joins TRBV7-2 to TRBJ2-2; D possibly corresponds to TRBD2 (6 bases). The CDR3 is 14 amino acids. Trimming cost V 5 bases and J 5 bases, with 12 bases left between them. Germline V lookup: CDR1 SGHTA, CDR2 FQGNSA.

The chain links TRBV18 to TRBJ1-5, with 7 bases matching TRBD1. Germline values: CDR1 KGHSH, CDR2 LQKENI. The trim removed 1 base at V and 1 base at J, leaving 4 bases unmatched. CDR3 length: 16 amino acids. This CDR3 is CASSPQGAASNQPQHF. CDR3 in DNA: TGTGCCAGCTCACCACAGGGGGCCGCAAGCAATCAGCCCCAGCATTTT.

The DNA of the CDR3 is TGTGCCAGCAGCTTAAGGAACTCCTACGAGCAGTACTTC. Translating it yields CASSLRNSYEQYF. The gene calls are TRBV13 and TRBJ2-7, with unresolved D. This CDR3 is built from 13 residues. V lost 2 bases to trimming and J lost 0 bases, with 5 bases between them. Germline loops: CDR1 PRHDT, CDR2 FYEKMQ (reference sequence). Combining the CDR3 with reference TRBV13 and TRBJ2-7 gives the whole variable domain AAGVIQSPRHLIKEKRETATLKCYPIPRHDTVYWYQQGPGQDPQFLISFYEKMQSDKGSIPDRFSAQQFSDYHSELNMSSLELGDSALYFCASSLRNSYEQYFGPGTRLTVT.

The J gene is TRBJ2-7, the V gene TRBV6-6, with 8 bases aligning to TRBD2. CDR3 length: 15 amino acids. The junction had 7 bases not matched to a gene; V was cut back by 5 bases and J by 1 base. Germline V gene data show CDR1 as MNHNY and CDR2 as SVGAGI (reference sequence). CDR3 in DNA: TGTGCCAGCAGTGTATTAGCGGGACGTTCCTACGAGCAGTACTTC. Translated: CASSVLAGRSYEQYF.

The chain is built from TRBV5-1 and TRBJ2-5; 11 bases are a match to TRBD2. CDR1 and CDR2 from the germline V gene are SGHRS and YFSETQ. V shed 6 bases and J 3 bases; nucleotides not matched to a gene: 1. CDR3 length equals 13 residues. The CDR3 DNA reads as TGCGCCAGCATGACTAGCGGGAAAGAGACCCAGTACTTC. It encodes CASMTSGKETQYF.

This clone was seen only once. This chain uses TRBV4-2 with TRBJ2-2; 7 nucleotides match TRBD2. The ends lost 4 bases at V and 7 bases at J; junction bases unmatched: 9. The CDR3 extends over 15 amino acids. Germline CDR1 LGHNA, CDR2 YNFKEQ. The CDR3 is CASSPSEGRGGELFF. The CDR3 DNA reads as TGTGCCAGCAGCCCCAGCGAGGGGAGGGGCGGGGAGCTGTTTTTT.

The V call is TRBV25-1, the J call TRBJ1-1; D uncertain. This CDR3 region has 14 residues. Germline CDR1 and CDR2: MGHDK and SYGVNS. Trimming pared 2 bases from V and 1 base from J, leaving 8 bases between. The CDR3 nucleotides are TGTGCCAGCAGTGAAGGGTATGGGAACACTGAAGCTTTCTTT. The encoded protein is CASSEGYGNTEAFF.

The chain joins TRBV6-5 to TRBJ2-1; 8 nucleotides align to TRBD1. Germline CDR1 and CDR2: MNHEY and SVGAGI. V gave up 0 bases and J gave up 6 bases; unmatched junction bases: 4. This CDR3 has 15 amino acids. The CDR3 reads CASSYSLTGGNEQFF. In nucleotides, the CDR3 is TGTGCCAGCAGTTACTCCCTAACAGGGGGCAATGAGCAGTTCTTC.

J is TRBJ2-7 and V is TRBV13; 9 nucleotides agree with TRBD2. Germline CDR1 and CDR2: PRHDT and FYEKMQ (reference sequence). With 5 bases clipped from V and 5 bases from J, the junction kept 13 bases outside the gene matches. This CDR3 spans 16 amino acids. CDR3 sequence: CASSPEREVPENEQYF. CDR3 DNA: TGTGCCAGCAGCCCCGAGCGGGAGGTACCCGAGAACGAGCAGTACTTC.

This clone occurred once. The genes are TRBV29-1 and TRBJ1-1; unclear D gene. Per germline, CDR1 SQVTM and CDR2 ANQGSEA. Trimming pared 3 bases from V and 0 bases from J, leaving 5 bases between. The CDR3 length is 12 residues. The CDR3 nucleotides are TGCAGCGTTGACGGCATGAACACTGAAGCTTTCTTT. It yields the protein CSVDGMNTEAFF. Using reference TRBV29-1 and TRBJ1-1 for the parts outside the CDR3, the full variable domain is SAVISQKPSRDICQRGTSLTIQCQVDSQVTMMFWYRQQPGQSLTLIATANQGSEATYESGFVIDKFPISRPNLTFSTLTVSNMSPEDSSIYLCSVDGMNTEAFFGQGTRLTVV.

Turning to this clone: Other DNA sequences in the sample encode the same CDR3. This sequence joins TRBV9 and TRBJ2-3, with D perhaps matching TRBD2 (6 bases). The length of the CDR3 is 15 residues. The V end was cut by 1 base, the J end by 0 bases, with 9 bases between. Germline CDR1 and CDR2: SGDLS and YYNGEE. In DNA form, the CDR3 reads TGTGCCAGCAGCGTAACCGGGACTAGCACAGATACGCAGTATTTT. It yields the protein CASSVTGTSTDTQYF.

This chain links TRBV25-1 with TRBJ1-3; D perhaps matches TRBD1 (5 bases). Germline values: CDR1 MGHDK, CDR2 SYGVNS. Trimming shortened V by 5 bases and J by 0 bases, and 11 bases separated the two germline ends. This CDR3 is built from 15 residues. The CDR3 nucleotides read TGTGCCAGCAGTAAGGGGACGAGCTCTGGAAACACCATATATTTT. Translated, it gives CASSKGTSSGNTIYF.

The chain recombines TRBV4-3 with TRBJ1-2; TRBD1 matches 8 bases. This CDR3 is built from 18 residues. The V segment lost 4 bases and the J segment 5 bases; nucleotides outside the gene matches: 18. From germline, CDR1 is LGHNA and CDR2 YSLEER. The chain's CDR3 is CASSLRTSGQGFLYGYTF. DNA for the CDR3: TGCGCCAGCAGCCTCCGAACGAGTGGACAGGGATTCTTGTATGGCTACACCTTC.

The chain's CDR3 is CASSLAGAQGPSAFF. Written as DNA, the CDR3 is TGTGCCAGCAGCTTAGCCGGGGCCCAGGGGCCATCGGCTTTCTTT. The chain carries TRBV7-9 and TRBJ1-1, with D possibly TRBD1 on 6 matching bases. CDR1 and CDR2 (germline): SEHNR, FQNEAQ (reference sequence). CDR3 length equals 15 residues. V dropped 0 bases and J dropped 11 bases, with 19 bases sitting between them.

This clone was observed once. The CDR3 bases are TGCGCCAGCGACCCGGGACAGGGGTATGGCTACACCTTC. This gives the protein CASDPGQGYGYTF. This sequence joins TRBV5-1 and TRBJ1-2; 10 positions match TRBD1. The CDR3 contains 13 residues. The junction had 5 bases not matched to a gene; V was cut back by 7 bases and J by 5 bases. Germline CDR1 SGHRS, CDR2 YFSETQ.

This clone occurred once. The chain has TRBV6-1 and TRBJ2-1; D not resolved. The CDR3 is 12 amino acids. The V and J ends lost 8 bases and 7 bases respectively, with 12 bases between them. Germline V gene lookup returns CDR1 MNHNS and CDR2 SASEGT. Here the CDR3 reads CASAGLQNEQFF. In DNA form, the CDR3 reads TGTGCCAGCGCCGGTCTACAGAATGAGCAGTTCTTC.

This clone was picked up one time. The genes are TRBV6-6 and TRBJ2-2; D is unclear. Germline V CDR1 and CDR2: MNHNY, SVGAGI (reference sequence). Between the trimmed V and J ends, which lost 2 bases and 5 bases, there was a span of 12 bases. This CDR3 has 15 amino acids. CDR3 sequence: CASSYAPQLTGELFF. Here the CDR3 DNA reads TGTGCCAGCAGTTACGCACCGCAGTTGACCGGGGAGCTGTTTTTT.

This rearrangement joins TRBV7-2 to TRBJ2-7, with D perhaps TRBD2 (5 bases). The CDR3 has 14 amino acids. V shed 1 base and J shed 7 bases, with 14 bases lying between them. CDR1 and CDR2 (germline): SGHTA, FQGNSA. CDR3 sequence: CASSLVGSGGEQYF. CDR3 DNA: TGTGCCAGCAGCTTAGTTGGGAGTGGCGGGGAGCAGTACTTC.

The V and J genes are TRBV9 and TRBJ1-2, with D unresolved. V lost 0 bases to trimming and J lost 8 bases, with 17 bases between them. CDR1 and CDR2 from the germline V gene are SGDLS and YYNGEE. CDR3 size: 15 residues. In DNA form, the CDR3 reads TGTGCCAGCAGCGTAGGACATCGTTTGAGTTACGGCTACACCTTC. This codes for CASSVGHRLSYGYTF. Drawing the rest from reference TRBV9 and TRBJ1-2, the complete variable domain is DSGVTQTPKHLITATGQRVTLRCSPRSGDLSVYWYQQSLDQGLQFLIQYYNGEERAKGNILERFSAQQFPDLHSELNLSSLELGDSALYFCASSVGHRLSYGYTFGSGTRLTVV.